This is a list of T cell receptor beta chains from one sample in a study of neoadjuvant anti-PD-1 for oral cavity cancer. TCRdb keeps only in-frame clones here, not all; method: immunoSEQ multiplex PCR. The table lists 9,600 or so clones, about 70% of them singletons. The sample here was PBMCs, taken after nivolumab (anti-PD-1) treatment. All receptors derive from a person aged 40 to 85 with oral cavity squamous cell carcinoma. The CDR3 runs from the conserved cysteine through the conserved F or W. D genes are given only for firm matches. Expanded clones are given a class, and other clones once, few, many or no size at all.

size | J | D | V | CDR3 | DNA
- | TRBJ2-3 | - | TRBV2 | CASKGTEGGPGDTQYF | TGTGCCAGCAAAGGAACGGAAGGGGGGCCGGGAGATACGCAGTATTTT
- | TRBJ2-2 | TRBD2 | TRBV4-2 | CASTPAGKGTGELFF | TGTGCCAGCACCCCAGCGGGAAAGGGTACCGGGGAGCTGTTTTTT
few | TRBJ1-2 | - | TRBV28 | CASIQGYGYTF | TGTGCCAGCATTCAGGGATATGGCTACACCTTC
- | TRBJ2-5 | - | TRBV5-1 | CASSFNVETQYF | TGCGCCAGCAGCTTCAACGTGGAGACCCAGTACTTC
- | TRBJ2-4 | - | TRBV15 | CATSRGTGNKNIQYF | TGTGCCACCAGCAGAGGTACAGGGAACAAAAACATTCAGTACTTC
- | TRBJ2-3 | - | TRBV29-1 | CSVWGFYTDTQYF | TGCAGCGTTTGGGGATTTTACACAGATACGCAGTATTTT
- | TRBJ1-1 | TRBD1 | TRBV5-1 | CASSRNRGVRTEAFF | TGCGCCAGCAGCCGGAACAGGGGTGTGAGGACTGAAGCTTTCTTT
- | TRBJ1-6 | TRBD1 | TRBV4-1 | CASSLTQGSRNSPLHF | TGCGCCAGCAGCCTGACACAGGGGAGTCGCAATTCACCCCTCCACTTT
- | TRBJ2-7 | TRBD1 | TRBV6-6 | CASSPDRGISYEQYF | TGTGCCAGCAGCCCGGACAGGGGCATCTCCTACGAGCAGTACTTC
once | TRBJ2-5 | - | TRBV9 | CASSVDVVAETQYF | TGTGCCAGCAGCGTAGATGTGGTAGCAGAGACCCAGTACTTC
few | TRBJ1-1 | - | TRBV7-2 | CASSLSGGWESFF | TGTGCCAGCAGCTTATCAGGTGGATGGGAATCTTTCTTT
few | TRBJ1-1 | - | TRBV25-1 | CASSWSGEAFF | TGTGCCAGCAGTTGGAGCGGTGAAGCTTTCTTT
few | TRBJ1-5 | - | TRBV6-6 | CASSSGARVRGQPQHF | TGTGCCAGCAGTTCCGGGGCCCGGGTACGTGGTCAGCCCCAGCATTTT
few | TRBJ2-5 | TRBD1 | TRBV10-1 | CASSETGGEETQYF | TGCGCCAGCAGTGAGACAGGGGGTGAAGAGACCCAGTACTTC
few | TRBJ1-2 | - | TRBV29-1 | CSVERQNNYGYTF | TGCAGCGTTGAAAGACAAAATAACTATGGCTACACCTTC
- | TRBJ1-2 | - | TRBV29-1 | CSVKTDGLGGYGYTF | TGCAGCGTCAAGACGGACGGACTCGGTGGCTATGGCTACACCTTC
- | TRBJ2-5 | - | TRBV14 | CASSQDREETQYF | TGTGCCAGCAGCCAAGACAGGGAAGAGACCCAGTACTTC
- | TRBJ1-4 | - | TRBV27 | CASRSSGANEKLFF | TGTGCCAGCAGGTCATCAGGGGCTAATGAAAAACTGTTTTTT
- | TRBJ1-1 | - | TRBV7-2 | CASSFLRQRTNTEAFF | TGTGCCAGCAGCTTTCTCCGGCAGAGAACCAACACTGAAGCTTTCTTT
few | TRBJ2-7 | - | TRBV7-8 | CASSLEGPRVEQYF | TGTGCCAGCAGCTTAGAGGGTCCCCGGGTCGAGCAGTACTTC
- | TRBJ2-1 | - | TRBV6-1 | CASSGPRGPSYNEQFF | TGTGCCAGCAGTGGACCAAGGGGACCTAGCTACAATGAGCAGTTCTTC
- | TRBJ2-2 | - | TRBV5-4 | CASSSGRGRTTGELFF | TGTGCCAGCAGCTCGGGGAGGGGGCGGACCACCGGGGAGCTGTTTTTT
once | TRBJ1-1 | TRBD1 | TRBV5-1 | CASSPDRGTLNTEAFF | TGCGCCAGCAGCCCGGACAGGGGGACGCTGAACACTGAAGCTTTCTTT
- | TRBJ1-1 | TRBD1 | TRBV4-1 | CASSLDRGRSTEAFF | TGCGCCAGCAGCCTTGACAGGGGTAGGAGCACTGAAGCTTTCTTT
once | TRBJ1-2 | - | TRBV19 | CASSMGRGGLGYTF | TGTGCCAGTAGTATGGGTCGGGGGGGCCTTGGCTACACCTTC
- | TRBJ2-1 | TRBD2 | TRBV28 | CASRTSGRASKGYNEQFF | TGTGCCAGCAGGACTAGCGGGAGGGCCAGTAAGGGCTACAATGAGCAGTTCTTC
- | TRBJ2-5 | TRBD2 | TRBV13 | CASSLRWGGYQETQYF | TGTGCCAGCAGCTTAAGATGGGGGGGGTATCAAGAGACCCAGTACTTC
few | TRBJ1-6 | - | TRBV27 | CASTLGGQSPLHF | TGTGCCAGCACCCTCGGGGGGCAGTCACCCCTCCACTTT
- | TRBJ1-1 | TRBD1 | TRBV11-1 | CASYGTGGTEAFF | TGTGCCAGCTATGGAACAGGGGGCACTGAAGCTTTCTTT
- | TRBJ2-1 | TRBD2 | TRBV19 | CASSFTSGRARNEQFF | TGTGCCAGTAGTTTCACTAGCGGGAGGGCCAGGAATGAGCAGTTCTTC
few | TRBJ1-1 | - | TRBV28 | CASKLLNTEAFF | TGTGCCAGCAAGCTATTGAACACTGAAGCTTTCTTT
- | TRBJ2-1 | TRBD2 | TRBV6-4 | CASSALPFTSGSSGNEQFF | TGTGCCAGCAGTGCCCTGCCCTTTACTAGCGGGAGTTCAGGAAATGAGCAGTTCTTC
- | TRBJ2-2 | - | TRBV9 | CASSVQTGTGELFF | TGTGCCAGCAGCGTCCAAACGGGGACCGGGGAGCTGTTTTTT
few | TRBJ1-1 | TRBD1 | TRBV11-2 | CASSARRRTGDYNTEAFF | TGTGCCAGCAGCGCCCGTAGGAGGACAGGGGATTATAACACTGAAGCTTTCTTT
- | TRBJ2-5 | - | TRBV7-2 | CASSLGLAETQYF | TGTGCCAGCAGCTTAGGCCTAGCGGAGACCCAGTACTTC
- | TRBJ2-7 | - | TRBV19 | CASSIDGARYEQYF | TGTGCCAGTAGTATCGATGGGGCCCGCTACGAGCAGTACTTC
once | TRBJ2-2 | TRBD1 | TRBV5-1 | CASSGTGEITGGELFF | TGCGCCAGCAGTGGGACAGGGGAAATCACGGGCGGGGAGCTGTTTTTT
- | TRBJ1-1 | - | TRBV28 | CASIPAGGIDTEAFF | TGTGCCAGCATCCCGGCGGGGGGGATCGACACTGAAGCTTTCTTT
- | TRBJ1-1 | - | TRBV6-6 | CASIRGRGVDPEAFF | TGTGCCAGCATTAGGGGTCGGGGGGTCGATCCTGAAGCTTTCTTT
once | TRBJ1-4 | TRBD1 | TRBV7-9 | CASSALQGKNEKLFF | TGTGCCAGCAGCGCGCTACAGGGGAAGAATGAAAAACTGTTTTTT
- | TRBJ2-1 | - | TRBV7-3 | CASSSLATYSYNEQFF | TGTGCCAGCAGCTCTTTAGCAACCTACTCCTACAATGAGCAGTTCTTC
few | TRBJ1-1 | - | TRBV14 | CASSLGMNTEAFF | TGTGCCAGCAGCCTTGGCATGAACACTGAAGCTTTCTTT
- | TRBJ2-7 | TRBD2 | TRBV5-1 | CASREEVYSYEQYF | TGCGCCAGTCGGGAGGAGGTTTACTCCTACGAGCAGTACTTC
- | TRBJ1-2 | - | TRBV7-2 | CASSLARRRSYGYTF | TGTGCCAGCAGCTTAGCGCGAAGGAGATCCTATGGCTACACCTTC
- | TRBJ1-2 | - | TRBV28 | CASRFQGALFYGYTF | TGTGCCAGCAGATTTCAAGGGGCCTTGTTCTATGGCTACACCTTC
- | TRBJ2-7 | - | TRBV7-2 | CASSLYNTRSYEQYF | TGTGCCAGCAGCTTATATAACACCCGCTCCTACGAGCAGTACTTC
- | TRBJ1-5 | TRBD1 | TRBV10-2 | CASSAQGFALSNQPQHF | TGCGCCAGCAGTGCACAGGGGTTTGCCCTTAGCAATCAGCCCCAGCATTTT
once | TRBJ2-7 | TRBD2 | TRBV28 | CASSSGTSGYEQYF | TGTGCCAGCAGTTCCGGGACTAGCGGGTACGAGCAGTACTTC
- | TRBJ1-2 | - | TRBV15 | CATSRTGLVTGLTF | TGTGCCACCAGCAGAACAGGGTTAGTAACCGGCCTCACCTTC
few | TRBJ1-1 | - | TRBV19 | CASREQSNTEAFF | TGTGCCAGTAGAGAACAGTCGAACACTGAAGCTTTCTTT
- | TRBJ2-7 | TRBD2 | TRBV5-4 | CASSTGLAGVNYEQYF | TGTGCCAGCAGCACAGGACTAGCGGGGGTTAACTACGAGCAGTACTTC
- | TRBJ1-2 | - | TRBV7-3 | CASSGRTAPGGYTF | TGTGCCAGCAGCGGAAGGACAGCCCCGGGGGGCTACACCTTC
- | TRBJ2-3 | TRBD1 | TRBV5-1 | CASSPGPGQGPTDTQYF | TGCGCCAGCAGCCCCGGACCGGGACAGGGCCCCACAGATACGCAGTATTTT